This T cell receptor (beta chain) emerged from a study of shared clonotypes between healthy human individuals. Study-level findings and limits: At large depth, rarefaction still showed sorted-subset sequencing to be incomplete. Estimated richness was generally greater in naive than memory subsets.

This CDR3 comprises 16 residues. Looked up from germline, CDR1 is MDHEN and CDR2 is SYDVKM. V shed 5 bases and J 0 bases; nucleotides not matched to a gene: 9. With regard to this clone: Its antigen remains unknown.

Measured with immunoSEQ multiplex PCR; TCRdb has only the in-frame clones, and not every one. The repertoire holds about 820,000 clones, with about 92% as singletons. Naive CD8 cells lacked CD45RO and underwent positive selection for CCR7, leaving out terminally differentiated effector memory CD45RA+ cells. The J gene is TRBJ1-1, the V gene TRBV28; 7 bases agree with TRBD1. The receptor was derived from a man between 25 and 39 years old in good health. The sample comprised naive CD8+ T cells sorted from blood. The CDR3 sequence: CASSPLSTGLNTEAFF. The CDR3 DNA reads TGTGCCAGCAGTCCATTATCGACAGGGCTGAACACTGAAGCTTTCTTT.